This is a list of T cell receptor beta chains from one sample in a study of monozygotic twins with inflammatory bowel disease. For each CDR3 protein, TCRdb gives one entry from its re-call of the 5' RACE reads, without DNA. Its clone listing holds approximately 330,000 distinct CDR3 sequences. The sample consisted of blood. Receptor source: a human donor with ulcerative colitis or Crohn's disease, or a healthy co-twin of an affected twin (not recorded which). The CDR3 runs from the conserved cysteine through the conserved F or W.

TRBV5-6	TRBJ2-3	CASSLGTYALTDTQYF
TRBV5-1	TRBJ2-2	CASSPPLSGSPGELFF
TRBV7-9	TRBJ2-1	CASSPDSHNEQFF
TRBV7-2	TRBJ2-2	CASRAQGGTGELFF
TRBV28	TRBJ2-2	CASRNFWRGDRGELFF
TRBV5-1	TRBJ1-1	CASSLAAAGDTEAFF
TRBV18	TRBJ1-4	CASSPRASATNEKLFF
TRBV20-1	TRBJ2-2	CSAREWGTNTGELFF
TRBV20-1	TRBJ2-7	CSASPDSYEQYF
TRBV5-1	TRBJ2-3	CASSSQRQVLTDTQYF
TRBV19	TRBJ2-1	CASSMERGYSYNEQFF
TRBV27	TRBJ1-6	CASSAGQRNSPLHF
TRBV29-1	TRBJ2-1	CSAQRGFSYNEQFF
TRBV7-8	TRBJ2-3	CASSGFGTGTDTQYF
TRBV7-2	TRBJ1-4	CASSLAMDGRTATNEKLFF
TRBV20-1	TRBJ2-3	CSARPGGISTDTQYF
TRBV7-2	TRBJ1-5	CASSLTQRQPQHF
TRBV28	TRBJ2-4	CASSHHLQGKNIQYF
TRBV4-1	TRBJ2-7	CASSHWAGVQGYEQYF
TRBV12-3/TRBV12-4	TRBJ2-1	CASSKPQGASLNEQFF
TRBV2	TRBJ2-1	CASSATVLSGQFF
TRBV12-3/TRBV12-4	TRBJ2-5	CASSFVAGGHETQYF
TRBV5-1	TRBJ2-7	CASSLRGSYEQYF
TRBV11-2	TRBJ2-7	CASSLVVSAWHRGYEQYF
TRBV28	TRBJ2-7	CASSFRDRGRDEQYF
TRBV19	TRBJ2-2	CASRAGVTGELFF
TRBV7-2	TRBJ2-1	CASSYQGGVYNEQFF
TRBV7-2	TRBJ2-7	CASAYPPQGYEQYF
TRBV4-1	TRBJ2-5	CASSQGQLTETQYF
TRBV10-3	TRBJ1-6	CAISGLRDNSPLHF
TRBV7-2	TRBJ2-5	CASSLLAGETQYF
TRBV27	TRBJ1-5	CASSPYRGDQPQHF
TRBV28	TRBJ1-5	CASSPDRYANQPQHF
TRBV15	TRBJ2-1	CATSRETLTRDEQFF
TRBV7-9	TRBJ1-4	CASSPGDGTEKLFF
TRBV14	TRBJ2-1	CASSPTSGGHSSSYNEQFF
TRBV4-3	TRBJ1-6	CASSRLQGGDSPLHF
TRBV19	TRBJ2-2	CASSIVGAGDPGGELFF
TRBV5-1	TRBJ2-2	CASSLMAGELFF
TRBV11-2	TRBJ2-5	CASSFNRDNRETQYF